This T cell receptor beta chain was sequenced in a study of early T cells in non-severe SARS-CoV-2 infection. Study background: Unsorted whole blood bulk RNA was sequenced, with unpaired chains. Findings and caveats of the study: In VDJdb matching, anti-spike CD8 responses were favored while private and CD4 specificities went missing.

TCRdb re-called the 5' RACE reads with MiXCR, one entry per CDR3 protein. The table has some 70,000 distinct CDR3 sequences, roughly 10% seen once; the top ten hold 5.9%. The V segment lost 3 bases and the J segment 4 bases; nucleotides outside the gene matches: 6. Germline lookup yields CDR1 SQVTM and CDR2 ANQGSEA. This CDR3 has 13 amino acids. With respect to this clonotype: Its antigen remains unidentified.

This clonotype was obtained from an adult who was a healthcare worker with PCR-confirmed SARS-CoV-2 infection or an uninfected control (not recorded which). Sequencing was carried out using whole blood. The gene calls are TRBV29-1 and TRBJ2-7; 7 bases align to TRBD1. CDR3 sequence: CSVERQGSYEQYF. The CDR3 DNA follows: TGCAGCGTTGAGAGACAGGGAAGTTACGAGCAGTACTTC.